The 8 T cell receptor beta chains listed next were all sequenced from one sample in a study of shared clonotypes between healthy human individuals. Sequenced by immunoSEQ multiplex PCR; TCRdb stores in-frame clones only, minus some. Of about 2 million clones in the sample, approximately 94% are singletons; the top ten hold approximately 1%. CD45RO-negative cells were positively selected for CCR7, leaving out terminally differentiated effector memory CD45RA+ cells. The sample consisted of naive CD8+ T cells sorted from blood. These receptors came from a man between 18 and 29 years old in good health.

The chain employs TRBV28 and TRBJ2-5; D may correspond to TRBD1 or TRBD2 (5 bases each). The CDR3 runs 15 residues. V gave up 2 bases and J gave up 6 bases, with 16 bases separating them. CDR1 is MDHEN and CDR2 is SYDVKM in the germline V gene. CDR3: CASSLGTGAKKTQYF. For the CDR3, the DNA is TGTGCCAGCAGTTTAGGGACGGGTGCTAAGAAGACCCAGTACTTC.

As regards this clone: At one end the junction does not follow the germline gene, possibly because of a read error. The chain recombines TRBV28 with TRBJ2-6; D possibly corresponds to TRBD1 (5 bases). This CDR3 contains 12 residues. Germline assignment: CDR1 MDHEN and CDR2 SYDVKM. The CDR3 spells CASSFAAGLRSF. Written as DNA, the CDR3 is TGTGCCAGCAGTTTCGCCGCAGGGCTCCGGTCTTTC.

This chain connects TRBV13 to TRBJ2-3, with D possibly matching TRBD1 (5 bases). The CDR3 totals 16 residues. Germline V gene data show CDR1 as PRHDT and CDR2 as FYEKMQ (reference sequence). V lost 5 bases, J lost 3 bases, and 18 bases lay in between. The CDR3 is CASSPLGLAGTDTQYF. CDR3 bases: TGTGCCAGCAGCCCATTGGGTTTAGCAGGGACAGATACGCAGTATTTT.

V is TRBV30 and J is TRBJ2-3, with a tentative D call TRBD2 (6 bases). This CDR3 region has 15 residues. The V and J ends lost 4 bases and 0 bases respectively, with 14 bases between them. Per the germline V gene, CDR1 is GTSNPN and CDR2 is SVGIG (reference sequence). The CDR3 protein is CAWNNGGASTDTQYF. For the CDR3, the DNA is TGTGCCTGGAATAACGGGGGTGCTAGCACAGATACGCAGTATTTT.

About this clone itself: The sample has other DNA sequences that encode this CDR3 too. The CDR3 DNA sequence: TGTGCCAGCAGTTTTACGGGCGCTGGGGCCAACGTCCTGACTTTC. Translated: CASSFTGAGANVLTF. The J gene is TRBJ2-6, the V gene TRBV27; no definite D call. Between the trimmed V and J ends, which lost 3 bases and 2 bases, there was a span of 8 bases. This CDR3 region has 15 residues. Germline values: CDR1 MNHEY, CDR2 SMNVEV (reference sequence).

The chain couples TRBV10-1 to TRBJ2-2; D uncertain. Germline CDR1 reads WNHNN; CDR2 reads SYGVQD (reference sequence). The CDR3 sequence is 16 residues long. Trimming removed 4 bases at V and 0 bases at J, with 12 bases between. The CDR3: CASSAGSNSNTGELFF. The DNA of the CDR3 is TGCGCCAGCAGTGCTGGTAGCAATTCGAACACCGGGGAGCTGTTTTTT.

V and J are TRBV19 and TRBJ1-1, with D unclear. CDR1 is LNHDA and CDR2 is SQIVND in the germline V gene (reference sequence). The ends were cut back, 11 bases at V and 3 bases at J, with 10 bases in the middle. CDR3 length: 11 amino acids. The CDR3 protein is CAAARYTEAFF. The CDR3 DNA follows: TGTGCCGCGGCTCGGTACACTGAAGCTTTCTTT.

This chain links TRBV21-1 with TRBJ2-7; the D call in the table, TRBD1, was not verified against the DNA. TRBV21-1 is a listed pseudogene. The CDR3 covers 14 residues. The CDR3 sequence: CASTKLTRAYEQYF. As DNA, the CDR3 is TGTGCCAGCACAAAACTCACCAGGGCCTACGAGCAGTACTTC.